The 5 T cell receptor beta chains reported below all come from one sample, sequenced in a study of T cell repertoires in cytomegalovirus infection. TCRdb re-analysed the reads in MiXCR, keeping a single row per CDR3 protein. The sample has 480,000 or so distinct CDR3 sequences, roughly 12% seen once; the top ten hold roughly 10%. Material for sequencing was PBMCs. Source of these receptors: a human donor in good health (CMV status not recorded). Some clones in this sample may be carry-over from other donors' samples.

This clonotype was counted many times. The rearrangement joins TRBV19 to TRBJ2-1; possible D gene TRBD2, 5 bases. Germline V gene lookup returns CDR1 LNHDA and CDR2 SQIVND (reference sequence). The CDR3 runs 15 residues. Trimming shortened V by 2 bases and J by 1 base, and 9 bases separated the two germline ends. CDR3 protein: CASSISSPSYNEQFF. CDR3 coding DNA: TGTGCCAGTAGTATATCTAGCCCATCCTACAATGAGCAGTTCTTC. The full variable domain, its missing parts supplied by reference TRBV19 and TRBJ2-1, is DGGITQSPKYLFRKEGQNVTLSCEQNLNHDAMYWYRQDPGQGLRLIYYSQIVNDFQKGDIAEGYSVSREKKESFPLTVTSAQKNPTAFYLCASSISSPSYNEQFFGPGTRLTVL.

The chain joins TRBV19 to TRBJ2-1, with TRBD2 matching over 7 bases. In germline, CDR1 is LNHDA, CDR2 SQIVND (reference sequence). The junction had 6 bases not matched to a gene; V was cut back by 6 bases and J by 1 base. The CDR3 totals 15 residues. In DNA form, the CDR3 reads TGTGCCAGTAGGGCATTCGGGGGGTCCTACAATGAGCAGTTCTTC. It encodes CASRAFGGSYNEQFF.

The J gene is TRBJ1-1, the V gene TRBV28; D call uncertain. The CDR3 extends over 14 amino acids. The germline V gene has CDR1 MDHEN and CDR2 SYDVKM. V was clipped by 8 bases and J by 3 bases, with 16 bases between them. CDR3 coding DNA: TGTGCCAGCTTCTCGGGCGGATTCTACACTGAAGCTTTCTTT. The encoded protein is CASFSGGFYTEAFF.

This clonotype was observed a handful of times. The chain links TRBV14 to TRBJ2-7, with unresolved D. Trimming left V 2 bases short and J 5 bases short, with 10 bases between. The CDR3 is 13 amino acids. Germline loops: CDR1 SGHDN, CDR2 FVKESK. The CDR3 loop reads CASSQTPKDEQYF. In DNA, the CDR3 is TGTGCCAGCAGCCAAACCCCCAAGGACGAGCAGTACTTC.

This clonotype was found a few times. The chain has TRBV19 and TRBJ2-5; maybe TRBD2 (5 bases). Germline loops: CDR1 LNHDA, CDR2 SQIVND (reference sequence). The CDR3 consists of 14 residues. The V and J ends lost 1 base and 0 bases respectively, with 6 bases between them. The CDR3 region has the DNA TGTGCCAGTAGTATAGCCGGGAACCAAGAGACCCAGTACTTC. It specifies CASSIAGNQETQYF.